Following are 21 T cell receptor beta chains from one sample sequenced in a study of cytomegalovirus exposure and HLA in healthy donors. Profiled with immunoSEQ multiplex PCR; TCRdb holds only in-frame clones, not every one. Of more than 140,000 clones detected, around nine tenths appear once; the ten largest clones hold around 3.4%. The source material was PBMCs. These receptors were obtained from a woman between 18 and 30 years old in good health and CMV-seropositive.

The CDR3 nucleotides are TGTGCCAGCAGCCAGACTAGAACCCACGAGCAGTACTTC. Amino acid sequence: CASSQTRTHEQYF. This sequence joins TRBV27 and TRBJ2-7, with D possibly matching TRBD2 (6 bases). Per germline, CDR1 MNHEY and CDR2 SMNVEV (reference sequence). The CDR3 runs 13 residues. The V end was cut by 6 bases, the J end by 5 bases, with 14 bases between.

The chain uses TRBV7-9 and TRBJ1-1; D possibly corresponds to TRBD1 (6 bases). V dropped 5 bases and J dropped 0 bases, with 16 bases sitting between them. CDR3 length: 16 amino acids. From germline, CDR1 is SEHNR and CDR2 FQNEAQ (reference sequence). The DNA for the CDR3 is TGTGCCAGCAGCCCCGGCACAGGGACCATGAACACTGAAGCTTTCTTT. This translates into CASSPGTGTMNTEAFF.

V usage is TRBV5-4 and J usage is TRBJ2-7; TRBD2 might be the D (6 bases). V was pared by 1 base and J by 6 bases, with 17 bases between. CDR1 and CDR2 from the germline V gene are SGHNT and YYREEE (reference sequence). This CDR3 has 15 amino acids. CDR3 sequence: CASSLSRLARTEQYF. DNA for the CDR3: TGTGCCAGCAGCTTGTCGCGGCTAGCGAGGACCGAGCAGTACTTC.

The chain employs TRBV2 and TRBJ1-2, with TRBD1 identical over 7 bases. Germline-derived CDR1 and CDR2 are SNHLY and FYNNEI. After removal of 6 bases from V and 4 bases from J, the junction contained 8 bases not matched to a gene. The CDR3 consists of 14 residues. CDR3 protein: CASSTTGNGYGYTF. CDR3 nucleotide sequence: TGTGCCAGCAGCACGACAGGGAACGGCTATGGCTACACCTTC.

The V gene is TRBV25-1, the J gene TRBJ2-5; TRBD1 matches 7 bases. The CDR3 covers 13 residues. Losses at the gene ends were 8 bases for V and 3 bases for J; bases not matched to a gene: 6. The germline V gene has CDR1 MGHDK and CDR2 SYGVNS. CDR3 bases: TGTGCCAGCGTGAATACAGGGGAAGAGACCCAGTACTTC. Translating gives CASVNTGEETQYF.

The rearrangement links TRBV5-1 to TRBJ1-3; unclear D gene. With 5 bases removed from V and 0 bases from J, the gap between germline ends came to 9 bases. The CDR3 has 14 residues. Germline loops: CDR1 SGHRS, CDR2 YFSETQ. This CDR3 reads CASRDGDSGNTIYF. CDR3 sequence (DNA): TGCGCCAGCAGAGACGGGGACTCTGGAAACACCATATATTTT.

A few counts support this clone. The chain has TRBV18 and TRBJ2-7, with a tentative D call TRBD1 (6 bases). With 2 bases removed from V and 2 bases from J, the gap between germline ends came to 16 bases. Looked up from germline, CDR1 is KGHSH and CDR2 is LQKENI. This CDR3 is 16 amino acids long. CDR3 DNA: TGTGCCAGCTCACCAAAGTGGGGTTGGGACACCTACGAGCAGTACTTC. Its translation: CASSPKWGWDTYEQYF.

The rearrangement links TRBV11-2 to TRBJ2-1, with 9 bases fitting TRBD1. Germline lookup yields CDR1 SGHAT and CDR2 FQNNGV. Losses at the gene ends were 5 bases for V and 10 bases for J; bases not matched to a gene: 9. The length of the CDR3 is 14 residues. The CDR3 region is CASSQTGTGTEQFF. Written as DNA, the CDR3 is TGTGCCAGCAGCCAGACGGGGACAGGGACCGAGCAGTTCTTC.

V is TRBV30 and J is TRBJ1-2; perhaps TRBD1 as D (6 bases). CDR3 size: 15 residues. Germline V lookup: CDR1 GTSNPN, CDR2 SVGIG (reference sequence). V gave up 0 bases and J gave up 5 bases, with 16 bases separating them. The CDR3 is CAWSVRGGARYGYTF. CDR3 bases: TGTGCCTGGAGTGTACGAGGGGGGGCGAGGTATGGCTACACCTTC.

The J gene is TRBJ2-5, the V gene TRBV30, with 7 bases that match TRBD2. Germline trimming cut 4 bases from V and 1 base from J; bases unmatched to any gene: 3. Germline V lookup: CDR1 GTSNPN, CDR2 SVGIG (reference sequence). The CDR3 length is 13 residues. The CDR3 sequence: CAWKTSSQETQYF. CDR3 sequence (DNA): TGTGCCTGGAAGACTAGCAGCCAAGAGACCCAGTACTTC.

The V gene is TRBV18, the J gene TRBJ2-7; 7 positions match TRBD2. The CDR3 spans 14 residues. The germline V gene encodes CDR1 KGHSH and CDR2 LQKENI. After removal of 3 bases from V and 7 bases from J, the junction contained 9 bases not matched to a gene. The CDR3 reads CASSPGTGGGEQYF. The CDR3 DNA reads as TGTGCCAGCTCACCCGGGACGGGGGGTGGTGAGCAGTACTTC.

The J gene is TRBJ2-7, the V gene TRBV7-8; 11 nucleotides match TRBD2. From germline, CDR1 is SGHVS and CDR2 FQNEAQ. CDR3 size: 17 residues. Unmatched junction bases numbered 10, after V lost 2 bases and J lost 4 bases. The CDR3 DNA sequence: TGTGCCAGCAGCTTAAGCTTGACTAGCGGGACGCCTTACGAGCAGTACTTC. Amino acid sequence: CASSLSLTSGTPYEQYF.

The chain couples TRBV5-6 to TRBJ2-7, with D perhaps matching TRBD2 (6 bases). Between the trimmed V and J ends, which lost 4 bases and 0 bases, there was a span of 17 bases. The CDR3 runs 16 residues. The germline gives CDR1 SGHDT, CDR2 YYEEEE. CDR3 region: CASSTGLSALSYEQYF. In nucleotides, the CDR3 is TGTGCCAGCAGCACAGGACTATCAGCACTCTCCTACGAGCAGTACTTC.

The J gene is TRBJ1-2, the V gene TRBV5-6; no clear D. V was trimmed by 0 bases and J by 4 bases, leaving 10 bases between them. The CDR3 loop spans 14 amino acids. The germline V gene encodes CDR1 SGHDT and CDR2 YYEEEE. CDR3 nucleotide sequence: TGTGCCAGCAGCTTGGAGCGGGCAGTCTATGGCTACACCTTC. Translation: CASSLERAVYGYTF.

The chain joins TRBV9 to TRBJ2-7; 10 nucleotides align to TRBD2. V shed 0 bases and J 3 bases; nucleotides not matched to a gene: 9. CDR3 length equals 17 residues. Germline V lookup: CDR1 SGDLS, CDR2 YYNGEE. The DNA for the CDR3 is TGTGCCAGCAGCGTAGGGGCTAGCGGGAGCCCCTTCTACGAGCAGTACTTC. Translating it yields CASSVGASGSPFYEQYF. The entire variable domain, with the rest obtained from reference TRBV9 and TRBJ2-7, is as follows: DSGVTQTPKHLITATGQRVTLRCSPRSGDLSVYWYQQSLDQGLQFLIQYYNGEERAKGNILERFSAQQFPDLHSELNLSSLELGDSALYFCASSVGASGSPFYEQYFGPGTRLTVT.

The CDR3 DNA is TGTGCCAGCAGTGACTCGAGTATAAAGCTAGCGGGGGCCTACGAGCAGTACTTC. Its translation: CASSDSSIKLAGAYEQYF. The rearrangement uses TRBV6-4 and TRBJ2-7, with TRBD2 identical over 10 bases. The CDR3 covers 18 residues. In germline, CDR1 is MRHNA, CDR2 SNTAGT. Unmatched junction bases numbered 10, after V lost 0 bases and J lost 2 bases.

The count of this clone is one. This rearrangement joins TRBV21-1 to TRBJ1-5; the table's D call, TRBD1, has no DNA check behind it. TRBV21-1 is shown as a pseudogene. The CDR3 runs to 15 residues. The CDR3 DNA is TGTGCCAGCACCTCGGACAGTCTGGTCAATCAGCCCCAGCATTTT. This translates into CASTSDSLVNQPQHF.

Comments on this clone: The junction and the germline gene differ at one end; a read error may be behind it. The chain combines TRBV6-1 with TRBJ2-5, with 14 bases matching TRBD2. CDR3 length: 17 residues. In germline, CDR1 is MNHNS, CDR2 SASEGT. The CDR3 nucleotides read TGCGCCAGCAGTGAAATGGGACTAGCGGGAGTGGTGGAGACCCAGTACTTC. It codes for CASSEMGLAGVVETQYF.

CDR3 nucleotides: TGCAGCGTTGAAGATCTCACAGGGCTTGGCTACACCTTC. Translating it yields CSVEDLTGLGYTF. V gene TRBV29-1 combines with J gene TRBJ1-2, with D maybe TRBD1 (6 bases). From germline, CDR1 is SQVTM and CDR2 ANQGSEA. Trimming pared 0 bases from V and 7 bases from J, leaving 12 bases between. The CDR3 sequence is 13 residues long.

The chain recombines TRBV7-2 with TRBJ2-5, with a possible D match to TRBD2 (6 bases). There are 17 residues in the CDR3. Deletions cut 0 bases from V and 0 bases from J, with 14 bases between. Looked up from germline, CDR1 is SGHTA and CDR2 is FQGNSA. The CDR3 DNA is TGTGCCAGCAGCTTAGCGGGTGGAACTAGCCACCAAGAGACCCAGTACTTC. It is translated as CASSLAGGTSHQETQYF.

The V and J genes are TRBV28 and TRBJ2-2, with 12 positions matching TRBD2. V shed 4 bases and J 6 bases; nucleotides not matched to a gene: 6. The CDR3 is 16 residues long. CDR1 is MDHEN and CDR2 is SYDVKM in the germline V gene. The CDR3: CASSSASGRVAGELFF. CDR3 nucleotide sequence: TGTGCCAGCAGTTCCGCTAGCGGGAGGGTGGCCGGGGAGCTGTTTTTT.